This T cell receptor (beta chain) was observed in a study of cytomegalovirus exposure and HLA in healthy donors. Study-wide points: Reported performance of the classifier showed diagnosis of cytomegalovirus status with high specificity and sensitivity. A few of the chains that were CMV-associated were confirmed in vitro to be specific for CMV antigens. From TCR beta sequences, most subjects' HLA-A and HLA-B alleles were reportedly predicted accurately. Later analysis placed DRB1 highest and HLA-C lowest in TCR association rates, which differed by HLA locus.

The PCR made use of 60 Vbeta and 13 Jbeta primers. Clones were sequenced by immunoSEQ multiplex PCR, and TCRdb holds only the in-frame ones, with some missing. This sample has approximately 170,000 clones; 82% occur once, and the top ten carry approximately 1.6%. The junction had 8 bases not matched to a gene; V was cut back by 4 bases and J by 4 bases. The germline V gene has CDR1 SGHRS and CDR2 YFSETQ. The CDR3 contains 15 residues. Notes on this clone: Antigen specificity is unknown.

This chain uses TRBV5-1 with TRBJ2-3, with 8 bases lining up with TRBD1. Material for sequencing was PBMCs. The TCR sequence derives from a male donor in good health and CMV-seronegative. CDR3 region: CASSVGQVNPDTQYF. The DNA of the CDR3 is TGCGCCAGCAGCGTGGGACAGGTAAATCCAGATACGCAGTATTTT.